This T cell receptor beta chain was sequenced in a study of blood T cell repertoires in COVID-19. On the study more broadly: PBMCs, B-cell-depleted T cells, or T cells were the source of the cDNA or gDNA that made up the material.

Sequencing used immunoSEQ multiplex PCR; TCRdb keeps in-frame clones, though not all of them. In the table there are roughly 150,000 clones, roughly 93% of which are singletons. Germline CDR1 is MNHEY and CDR2 is SVGAGI. The CDR3 loop spans 15 amino acids. V lost 5 bases and J lost 0, with 14 bases in between. The chain employs TRBV6-5 and TRBJ2-7; perhaps TRBD1 as D (5 bases). Sequencing used peripheral blood. This TCR was sampled from a man younger than 35 with COVID-19, enrolled during active disease. DNA for the CDR3: TGTGCCAGCAGTCGTGACAGAAGAAGCTCCTACGAGCAGTACTTC. Encoded protein: CASSRDRRSSYEQYF.